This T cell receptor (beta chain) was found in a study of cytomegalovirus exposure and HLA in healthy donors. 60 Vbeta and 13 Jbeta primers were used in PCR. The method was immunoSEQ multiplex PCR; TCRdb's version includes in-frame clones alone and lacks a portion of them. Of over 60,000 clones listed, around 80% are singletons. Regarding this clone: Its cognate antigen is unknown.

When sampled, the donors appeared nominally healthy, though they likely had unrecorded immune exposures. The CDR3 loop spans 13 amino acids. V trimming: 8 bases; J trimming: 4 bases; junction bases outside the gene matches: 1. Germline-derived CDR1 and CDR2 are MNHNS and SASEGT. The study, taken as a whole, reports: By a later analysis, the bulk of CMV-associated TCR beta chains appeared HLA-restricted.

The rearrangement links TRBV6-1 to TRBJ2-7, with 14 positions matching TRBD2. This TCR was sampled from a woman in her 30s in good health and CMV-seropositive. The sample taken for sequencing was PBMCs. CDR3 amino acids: CASRLAGGYEQYF. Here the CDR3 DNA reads TGTGCCAGCCGACTAGCGGGAGGGTACGAGCAGTACTTC.